This T cell receptor beta chain was documented in a study of blood T cell repertoires in COVID-19. Looking at the study overall: Specimens from acute and convalescent COVID-19 originated in the United States, Italy and Spain. From T cells, B-cell-depleted T cells, or PBMCs came the material, which was cDNA or gDNA.

The CDR3 extends over 15 amino acids. With 6 bases clipped from V and 1 base from J, the junction kept 6 bases outside the gene matches. The germline V gene has CDR1 MNHEY and CDR2 SVGAGI. TCRdb's table, derived via immunoSEQ multiplex PCR, lists solely in-frame clones and lacks some. The sample contains some 260,000 clones, 88% of which appear only once. This clone came up a few times. The receptor comes from a woman aged 25 to 39 with acute or convalescent COVID-19. Material: peripheral blood. The chain combines TRBV6-5 with TRBJ1-5; 7 bases align to TRBD1. The CDR3 loop is CASRPQGKSNQPQHF. The CDR3 region has the DNA TGTGCCAGCAGGCCACAGGGGAAAAGCAATCAGCCCCAGCATTTT.